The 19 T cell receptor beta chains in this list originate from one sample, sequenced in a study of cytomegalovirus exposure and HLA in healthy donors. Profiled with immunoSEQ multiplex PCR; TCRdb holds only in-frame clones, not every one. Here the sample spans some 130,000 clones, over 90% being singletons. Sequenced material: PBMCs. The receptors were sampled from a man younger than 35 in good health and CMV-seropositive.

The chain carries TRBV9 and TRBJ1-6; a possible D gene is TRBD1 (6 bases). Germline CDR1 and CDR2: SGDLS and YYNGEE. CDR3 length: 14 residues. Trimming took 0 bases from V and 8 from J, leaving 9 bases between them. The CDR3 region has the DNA TGTGCCAGCAGCGTAGCAGGGGTGGATTCACCCCTCCACTTT. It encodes CASSVAGVDSPLHF.

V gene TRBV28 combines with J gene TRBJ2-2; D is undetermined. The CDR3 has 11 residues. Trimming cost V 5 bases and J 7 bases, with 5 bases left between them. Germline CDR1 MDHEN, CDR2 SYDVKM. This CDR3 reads CASSVIGELFF. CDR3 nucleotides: TGTGCCAGCAGTGTTATCGGGGAGCTGTTTTTT.

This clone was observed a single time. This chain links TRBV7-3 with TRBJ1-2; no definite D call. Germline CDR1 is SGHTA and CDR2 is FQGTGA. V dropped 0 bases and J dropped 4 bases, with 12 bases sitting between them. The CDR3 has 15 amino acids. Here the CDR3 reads CASSLTAAGAYGYTF. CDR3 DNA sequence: TGTGCCAGCAGCTTAACGGCCGCGGGAGCCTATGGCTACACCTTC.

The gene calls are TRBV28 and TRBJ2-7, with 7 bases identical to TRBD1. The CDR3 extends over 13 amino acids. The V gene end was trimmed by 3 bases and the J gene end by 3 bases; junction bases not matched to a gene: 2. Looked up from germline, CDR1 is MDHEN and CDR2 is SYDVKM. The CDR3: CASSFDRDYEQYF. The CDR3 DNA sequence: TGTGCCAGCAGTTTTGACAGGGACTACGAGCAGTACTTC.

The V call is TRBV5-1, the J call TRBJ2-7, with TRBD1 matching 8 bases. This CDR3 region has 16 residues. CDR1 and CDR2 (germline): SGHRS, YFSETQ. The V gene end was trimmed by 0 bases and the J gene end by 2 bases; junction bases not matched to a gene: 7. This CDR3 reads CASSLASGTGAYEQYF. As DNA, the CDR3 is TGCGCCAGCAGCTTGGCCTCCGGGACAGGAGCCTACGAGCAGTACTTC.

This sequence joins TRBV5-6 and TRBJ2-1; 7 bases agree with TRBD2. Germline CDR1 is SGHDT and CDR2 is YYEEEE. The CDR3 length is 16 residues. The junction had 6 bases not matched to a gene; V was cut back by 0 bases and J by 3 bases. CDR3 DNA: TGTGCCAGCAGCTTGGGGGGTGCGGGGGACTACAATGAGCAGTTCTTC. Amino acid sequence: CASSLGGAGDYNEQFF.

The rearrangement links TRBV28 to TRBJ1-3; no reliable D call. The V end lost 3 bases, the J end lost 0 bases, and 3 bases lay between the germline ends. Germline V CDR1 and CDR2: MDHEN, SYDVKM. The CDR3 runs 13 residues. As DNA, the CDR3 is TGTGCCAGCAGTTTGGCCTCTGGAAACACCATATATTTT. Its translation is CASSLASGNTIYF.

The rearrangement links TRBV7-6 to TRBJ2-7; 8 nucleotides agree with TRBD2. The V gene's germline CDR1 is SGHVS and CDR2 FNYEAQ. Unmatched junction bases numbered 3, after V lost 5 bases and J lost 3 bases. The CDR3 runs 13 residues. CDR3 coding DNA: TGTGCCAGCAGCCCCGGGACTAGCTACGAGCAGTACTTC. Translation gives CASSPGTSYEQYF. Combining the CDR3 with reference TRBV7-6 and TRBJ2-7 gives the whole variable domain GAGVSQSPRYKVTKRGQDVALRCDPISGHVSLYWYRQALGQGPEFLTYFNYEAQQDKSGLPNDRFSAERPEGSISTLTIQRTEQRDSAMYRCASSPGTSYEQYFGPGTRLTVT.

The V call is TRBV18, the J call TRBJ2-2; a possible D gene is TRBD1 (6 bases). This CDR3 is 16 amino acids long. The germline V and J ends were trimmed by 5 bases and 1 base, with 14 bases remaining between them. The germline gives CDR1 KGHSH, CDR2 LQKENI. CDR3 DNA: TGTGCCAGCTCAGCCTTCCGGACAGAGAACACCGGGGAGCTGTTTTTT. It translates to CASSAFRTENTGELFF.

The CDR3 region has the DNA TGCAGCGTTGAAGACGTGAACACTGAAGCTTTCTTT. Translated, it gives CSVEDVNTEAFF. The rearrangement links TRBV29-1 to TRBJ1-1; no definite D call. CDR3 length: 12 amino acids. V shed 0 bases and J shed 0 bases, with 2 bases lying between them. Per germline, CDR1 SQVTM and CDR2 ANQGSEA.

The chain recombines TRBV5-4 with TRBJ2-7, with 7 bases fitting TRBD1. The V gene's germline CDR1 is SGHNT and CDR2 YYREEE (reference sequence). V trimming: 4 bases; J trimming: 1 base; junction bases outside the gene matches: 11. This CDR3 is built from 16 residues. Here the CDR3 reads CASSRMGTEVSYEQYF. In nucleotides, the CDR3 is TGTGCCAGCAGCCGAATGGGGACAGAGGTTTCCTACGAGCAGTACTTC.

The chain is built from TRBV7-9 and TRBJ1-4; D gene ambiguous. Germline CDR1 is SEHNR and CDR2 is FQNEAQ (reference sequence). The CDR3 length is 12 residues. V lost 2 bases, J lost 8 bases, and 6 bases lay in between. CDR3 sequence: CASSLSVEKLFF. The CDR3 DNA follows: TGTGCCAGCAGCTTAAGCGTAGAAAAACTGTTTTTT.

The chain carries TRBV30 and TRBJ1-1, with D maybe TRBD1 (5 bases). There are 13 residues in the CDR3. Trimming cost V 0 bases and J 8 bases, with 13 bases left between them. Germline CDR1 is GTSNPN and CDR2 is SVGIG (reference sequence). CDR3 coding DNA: TGTGCCTGGAGTGTATCGGGGACTGGCGAAGCTTTCTTT. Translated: CAWSVSGTGEAFF.

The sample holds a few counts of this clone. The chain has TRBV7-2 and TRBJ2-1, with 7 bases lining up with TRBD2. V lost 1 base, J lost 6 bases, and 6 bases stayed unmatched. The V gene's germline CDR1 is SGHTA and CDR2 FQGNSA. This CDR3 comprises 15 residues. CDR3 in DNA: TGTGCCAGCAGCTTAGAAGCGGGACCCGCCAATGAGCAGTTCTTC. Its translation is CASSLEAGPANEQFF.

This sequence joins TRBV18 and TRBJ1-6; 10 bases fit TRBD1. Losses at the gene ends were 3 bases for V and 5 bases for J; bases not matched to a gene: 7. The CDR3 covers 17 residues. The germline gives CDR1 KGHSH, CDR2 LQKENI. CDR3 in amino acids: CASSPTSGQGNNSPLHF. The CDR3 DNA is TGTGCCAGCTCACCCACCTCGGGACAGGGGAATAATTCACCCCTCCACTTT. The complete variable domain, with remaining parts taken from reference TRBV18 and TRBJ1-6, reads NAGVMQNPRHLVRRRGQEARLRCSPMKGHSHVYWYRQLPEEGLKFMVYLQKENIIDESGMPKERFSAEFPKEGPSILRIQQVVRGDSAAYFCASSPTSGQGNNSPLHFGNGTRLTVT.

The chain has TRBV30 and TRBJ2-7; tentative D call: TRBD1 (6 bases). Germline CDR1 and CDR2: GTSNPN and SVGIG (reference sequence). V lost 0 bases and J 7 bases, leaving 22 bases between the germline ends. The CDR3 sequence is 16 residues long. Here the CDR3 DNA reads TGTGCCTGGAGTGTAAGGTATGGCAGGGGATCGGAGGAGCAGTACTTC. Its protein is CAWSVRYGRGSEEQYF.

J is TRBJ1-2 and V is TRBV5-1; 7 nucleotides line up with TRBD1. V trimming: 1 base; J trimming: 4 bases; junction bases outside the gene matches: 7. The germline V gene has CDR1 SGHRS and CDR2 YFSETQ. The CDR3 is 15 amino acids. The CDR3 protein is CASSLTFDRAYGYTF. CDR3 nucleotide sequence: TGCGCCAGCAGCTTGACCTTTGACAGGGCCTATGGCTACACCTTC.

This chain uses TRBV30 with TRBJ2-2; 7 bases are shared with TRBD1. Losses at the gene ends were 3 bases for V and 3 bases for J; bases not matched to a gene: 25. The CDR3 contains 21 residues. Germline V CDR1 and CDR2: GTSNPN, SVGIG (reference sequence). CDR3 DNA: TGTGCCTGGAGCCAGGGACAGCTCGATTCCTGGGGGCGGCAGTACACCGGGGAGCTGTTTTTT. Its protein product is CAWSQGQLDSWGRQYTGELFF.

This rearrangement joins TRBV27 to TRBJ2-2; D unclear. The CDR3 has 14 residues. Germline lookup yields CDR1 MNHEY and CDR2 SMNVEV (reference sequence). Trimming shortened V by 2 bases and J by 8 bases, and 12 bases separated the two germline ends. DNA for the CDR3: TGTGCCAGCAGTTTACTCGTAAGAGCGGGGGAGCTGTTTTTT. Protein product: CASSLLVRAGELFF.